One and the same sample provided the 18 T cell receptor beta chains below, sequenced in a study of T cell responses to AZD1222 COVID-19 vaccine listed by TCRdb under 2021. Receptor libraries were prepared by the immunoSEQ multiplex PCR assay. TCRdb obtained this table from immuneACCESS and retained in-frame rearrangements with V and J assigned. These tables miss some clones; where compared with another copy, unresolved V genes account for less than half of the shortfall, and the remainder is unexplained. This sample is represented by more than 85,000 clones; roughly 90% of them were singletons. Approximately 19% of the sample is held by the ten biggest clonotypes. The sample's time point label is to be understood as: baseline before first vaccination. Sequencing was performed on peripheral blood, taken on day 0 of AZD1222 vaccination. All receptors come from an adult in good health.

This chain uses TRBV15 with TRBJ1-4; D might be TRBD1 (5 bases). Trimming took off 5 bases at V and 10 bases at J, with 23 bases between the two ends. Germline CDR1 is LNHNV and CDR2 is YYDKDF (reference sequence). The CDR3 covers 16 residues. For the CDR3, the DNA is TGTGCCACCAGCGGGCCCGGGGCTTCAGTGTCTCGAAAACTGTTTTTT. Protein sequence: CATSGPGASVSRKLFF.

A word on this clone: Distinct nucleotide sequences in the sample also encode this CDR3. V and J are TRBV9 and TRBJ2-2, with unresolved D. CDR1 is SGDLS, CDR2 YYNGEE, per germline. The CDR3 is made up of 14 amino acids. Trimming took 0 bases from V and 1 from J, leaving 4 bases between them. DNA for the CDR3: TGTGCCAGCAGCGTAGGAGTGAACACCGGGGAGCTGTTTTTT. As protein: CASSVGVNTGELFF.

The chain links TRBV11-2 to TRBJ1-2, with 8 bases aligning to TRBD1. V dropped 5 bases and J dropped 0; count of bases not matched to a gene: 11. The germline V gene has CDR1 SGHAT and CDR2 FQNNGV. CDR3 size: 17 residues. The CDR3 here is CASSPAPGQAANYGYTF. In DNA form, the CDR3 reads TGTGCCAGCAGCCCCGCCCCGGGACAGGCGGCTAACTATGGCTACACCTTC.

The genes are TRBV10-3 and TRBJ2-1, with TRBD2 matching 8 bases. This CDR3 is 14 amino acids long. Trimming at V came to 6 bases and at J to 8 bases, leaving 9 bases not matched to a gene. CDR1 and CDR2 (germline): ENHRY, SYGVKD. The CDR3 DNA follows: TGTGCCATCAGCGAGCCCGCGGGAGGTCATGAGCAGTTCTTC. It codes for CAISEPAGGHEQFF.

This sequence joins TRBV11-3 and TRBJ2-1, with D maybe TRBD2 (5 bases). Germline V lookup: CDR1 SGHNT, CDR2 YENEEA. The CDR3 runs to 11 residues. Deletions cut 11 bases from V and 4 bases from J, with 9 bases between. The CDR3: CAGGMYNEQFF. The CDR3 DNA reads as TGTGCCGGAGGAATGTACAATGAGCAGTTCTTC.

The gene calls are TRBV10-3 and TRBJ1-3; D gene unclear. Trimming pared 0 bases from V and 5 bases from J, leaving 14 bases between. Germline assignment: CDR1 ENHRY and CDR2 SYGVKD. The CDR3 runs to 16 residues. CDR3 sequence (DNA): TGTGCCATCAGTGAGTCGACATCGGGTACCAGAAACACCATATATTTT. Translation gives CAISESTSGTRNTIYF.

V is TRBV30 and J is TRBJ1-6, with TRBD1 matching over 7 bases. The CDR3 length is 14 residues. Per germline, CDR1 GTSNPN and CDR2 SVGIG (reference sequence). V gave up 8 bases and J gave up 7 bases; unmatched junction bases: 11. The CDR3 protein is CALRPTGQNSPLHF. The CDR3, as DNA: TGTGCCCTTAGGCCGACAGGGCAGAATTCACCCCTCCACTTT.

This chain's CDR3 is CASPGGDNEQFF. CDR3 sequence (DNA): TGTGCCAGCCCCGGTGGGGACAATGAGCAGTTCTTC. The chain carries TRBV2 and TRBJ2-1; D gene uncertain. V dropped 8 bases and J dropped 5 bases, with 10 bases sitting between them. Germline V lookup: CDR1 SNHLY, CDR2 FYNNEI. The CDR3 is 12 amino acids. Filled out from reference TRBV2 and TRBJ2-1, the complete variable domain reads EPEVTQTPSHQVTQMGQEVILRCVPISNHLYFYWYRQILGQKVEFLVSFYNNEISEKSEIFDDQFSVERPDGSNFTLKIRSTKLEDSAMYFCASPGGDNEQFFGPGTRLTVL.

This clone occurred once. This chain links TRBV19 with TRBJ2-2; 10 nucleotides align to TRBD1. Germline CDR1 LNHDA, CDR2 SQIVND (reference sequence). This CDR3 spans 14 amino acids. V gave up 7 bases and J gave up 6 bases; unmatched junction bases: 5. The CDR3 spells CASKPGQGSGELFF. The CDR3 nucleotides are TGTGCCAGTAAGCCGGGACAGGGGTCCGGGGAGCTGTTTTTT.

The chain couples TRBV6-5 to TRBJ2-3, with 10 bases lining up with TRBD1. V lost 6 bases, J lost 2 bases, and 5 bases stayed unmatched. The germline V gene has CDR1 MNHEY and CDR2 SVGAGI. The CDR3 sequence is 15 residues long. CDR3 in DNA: TGTGCCAGCAGGAAGACAGGGGGCGTCACAGATACGCAGTATTTT. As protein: CASRKTGGVTDTQYF.

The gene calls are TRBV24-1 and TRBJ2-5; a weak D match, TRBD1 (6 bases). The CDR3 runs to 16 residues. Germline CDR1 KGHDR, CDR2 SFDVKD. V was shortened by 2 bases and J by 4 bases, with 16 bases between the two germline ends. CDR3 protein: CATSDSAGVVAETQYF. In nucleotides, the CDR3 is TGTGCCACCAGTGATTCGGCAGGGGTCGTAGCAGAGACCCAGTACTTC.

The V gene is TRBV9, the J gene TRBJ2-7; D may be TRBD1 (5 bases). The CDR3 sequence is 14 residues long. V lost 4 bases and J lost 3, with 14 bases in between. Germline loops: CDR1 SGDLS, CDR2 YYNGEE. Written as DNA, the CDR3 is TGTGCCAGCAGCCCGAGGACACGACACTACGAGCAGTACTTC. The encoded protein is CASSPRTRHYEQYF.

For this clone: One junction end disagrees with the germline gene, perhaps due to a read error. The CDR3 here is CASSHRQGKLNSALHF. In nucleotides, the CDR3 is TGTGCCAGCAGTCACCGACAGGGTAAACTTAATTCAGCCCTCCACTTT. The chain combines TRBV6-2 or TRBV6-3 with TRBJ1-6; 7 bases line up with TRBD1. Germline V gene lookup returns CDR1 MNHEY and CDR2 SVGEGT. The CDR3 is 16 residues long.

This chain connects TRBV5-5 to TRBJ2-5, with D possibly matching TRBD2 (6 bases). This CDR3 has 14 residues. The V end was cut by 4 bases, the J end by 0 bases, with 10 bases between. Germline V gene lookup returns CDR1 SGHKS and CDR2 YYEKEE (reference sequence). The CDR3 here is CASSPGTYQETQYF. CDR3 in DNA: TGTGCCAGCAGCCCCGGGACTTACCAAGAGACCCAGTACTTC.

The CDR3 sequence: CASSLDPPAGVKNEQFF. The CDR3 nucleotides are TGTGCCAGCAGCTTGGACCCCCCGGCGGGAGTCAAGAATGAGCAGTTCTTC. The chain has TRBV7-2 and TRBJ2-1; 7 nucleotides match TRBD2. V lost 3 bases to trimming and J lost 7 bases; unmatched junction nucleotides: 15. Germline CDR1 is SGHTA and CDR2 is FQGNSA. There are 17 residues in the CDR3. Full variable domain (remainder filled in from reference TRBV7-2 and TRBJ2-1): GAGVSQSPSNKVTEKGKDVELRCDPISGHTALYWYRQSLGQGLEFLIYFQGNSAPDKSGLPSDRFSAERTGGSVSTLTIQRTQQEDSAVYLCASSLDPPAGVKNEQFFGPGTRLTVL.

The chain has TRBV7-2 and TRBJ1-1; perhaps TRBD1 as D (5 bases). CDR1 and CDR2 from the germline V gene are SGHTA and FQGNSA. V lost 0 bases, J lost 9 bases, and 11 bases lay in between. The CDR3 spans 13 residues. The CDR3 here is CASSLAMGRKAFF. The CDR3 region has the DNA TGTGCCAGCAGCTTAGCGATGGGGCGCAAAGCTTTCTTT. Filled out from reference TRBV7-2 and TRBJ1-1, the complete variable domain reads GAGVSQSPSNKVTEKGKDVELRCDPISGHTALYWYRQSLGQGLEFLIYFQGNSAPDKSGLPSDRFSAERTGGSVSTLTIQRTQQEDSAVYLCASSLAMGRKAFFGQGTRLTVV.

CDR3 amino acids: CASSIAGGGTGELFF. The CDR3 DNA reads as TGTGCCAGTAGTATAGCTGGCGGAGGTACCGGGGAGCTGTTTTTT. The chain couples TRBV19 to TRBJ2-2; D is possibly TRBD2 (5 bases). The CDR3 consists of 15 residues. Germline V CDR1 and CDR2: LNHDA, SQIVND (reference sequence). The germline V and J ends were trimmed by 1 base and 5 bases, with 11 bases remaining between them. Drawing the rest from reference TRBV19 and TRBJ2-2, the complete variable domain is DGGITQSPKYLFRKEGQNVTLSCEQNLNHDAMYWYRQDPGQGLRLIYYSQIVNDFQKGDIAEGYSVSREKKESFPLTVTSAQKNPTAFYLCASSIAGGGTGELFFGEGSRLTVL.

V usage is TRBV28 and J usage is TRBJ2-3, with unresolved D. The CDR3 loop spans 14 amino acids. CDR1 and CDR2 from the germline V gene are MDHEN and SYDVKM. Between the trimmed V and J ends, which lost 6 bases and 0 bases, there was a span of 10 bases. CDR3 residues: CASRLPESTDTQYF. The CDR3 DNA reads TGTGCCAGCAGATTGCCGGAGAGCACAGATACGCAGTATTTT.